The rows below give T cell receptor beta chains drawn from one sample of a study of regulatory T cells in long-lasting Graves disease. MiXCR, run by TCRdb on the multiplex PCR reads, gives a single entry per CDR3 protein. The table includes 550,000 or so distinct CDR3 sequences, about 12% detected once. The same sample was also studied in work on T cells in Graves' hyperthyroidism and ophthalmopathy.

Sequencing was performed on peripheral blood mononuclear cells (PBMCs), taken at new diagnosis, from a patient treated with antithyroid drugs. All receptors derive from a woman aged 25 to 39 with Graves disease. CDR3s include the opening cysteine and the closing phenylalanine or tryptophan. The D gene is left open where the match is weak. A row's size may be missing; if present it is once, few, many or a size class.

clone size: many
D gene: NA
V gene: TRBV20-1
J gene: TRBJ1-4
CDR3 DNA: TGCAGTGCTAGTTACCCCCGGGAGGAAAAACTGTTTTTT
CDR3 protein: CSASYPREEKLFF

clone size: many
D gene: TRBD1
V gene: TRBV5-1
J gene: TRBJ1-1
CDR3 DNA: TGCGCCAGCTCCGAACAGGGGGAGAACACTGAAGCTTTCTTT
CDR3 protein: CASSEQGENTEAFF

clone size: NA
D gene: NA
V gene: TRBV19
J gene: TRBJ1-2
CDR3 DNA: TGTGCCAGTAGTACCAGTCGTAGGGTGGGAGGATATGGCTACACCTTC
CDR3 protein: CASSTSRRVGGYGYTF

clone size: NA
D gene: NA
V gene: TRBV24-1
J gene: TRBJ1-5
CDR3 DNA: TGTGCCACCAGTGAAGACGGGGGCGGGGAGCCCCAGCATTTT
CDR3 protein: CATSEDGGGEPQHF

clone size: NA
D gene: NA
V gene: TRBV14
J gene: TRBJ2-6
CDR3 DNA: TGTGCCAGCAGCGCCCCTGGGGCCAACGTCCTGACTTTC
CDR3 protein: CASSAPGANVLTF

clone size: many
D gene: NA
V gene: TRBV2
J gene: TRBJ2-7
CDR3 DNA: TGTGCCAGCACGATAGGGGGGGATTTCTACGAGCAGTACTTC
CDR3 protein: CASTIGGDFYEQYF

clone size: many
D gene: TRBD1
V gene: TRBV2
J gene: TRBJ1-5
CDR3 DNA: TGTGCCAGCAGTATAAACCGGGACAGGGGGTATAGCAATCAGCCCCAGCATTTT
CDR3 protein: CASSINRDRGYSNQPQHF

clone size: many
D gene: TRBD1
V gene: TRBV28
J gene: TRBJ1-5
CDR3 DNA: TGTGCCAGCAGTACGCAACAGGGGGTTCAGCCCCAGCATTTT
CDR3 protein: CASSTQQGVQPQHF

clone size: many
D gene: NA
V gene: TRBV7-9
J gene: TRBJ2-1
CDR3 DNA: TGTGCCAGCAGCTTGGGCCCGAGCTCCTACGATGAGCAGTTCTTC
CDR3 protein: CASSLGPSSYDEQFF

clone size: many
D gene: TRBD1
V gene: TRBV6-1
J gene: TRBJ2-1
CDR3 DNA: TGTGCCAGCAGACCCGACAGGGGGCTCGACAATGAGCAGTTCTTC
CDR3 protein: CASRPDRGLDNEQFF

clone size: NA
D gene: NA
V gene: TRBV4-1
J gene: TRBJ2-3
CDR3 DNA: TGCGCCAGCAGCAGACAGCCCTCCCAGACAGATACGCAGTATTTT
CDR3 protein: CASSRQPSQTDTQYF

clone size: many
D gene: TRBD2
V gene: TRBV27
J gene: TRBJ2-1
CDR3 DNA: TGTGCCAGCAGTGTACACGGACAGGGACTAGCGGGAGGAGAGCAGTTCTTC
CDR3 protein: CASSVHGQGLAGGEQFF

clone size: many
D gene: TRBD1
V gene: TRBV5-1
J gene: TRBJ2-1
CDR3 DNA: TGCGCCAGCAGCTGGGGCGGGACAGGGGTCAATGAGCAGTTCTTC
CDR3 protein: CASSWGGTGVNEQFF

clone size: many
D gene: TRBD1
V gene: TRBV12-3/TRBV12-4
J gene: TRBJ1-6
CDR3 DNA: TGTGCCAGCAGAACAGACAGGGGTAATAATTCACCCCTCCACTTT
CDR3 protein: CASRTDRGNNSPLHF

clone size: many
D gene: TRBD1
V gene: TRBV18
J gene: TRBJ2-5
CDR3 DNA: TGTGCCAGCTCCCAACCGGGACAGACCCAAGAGACCCAGTACTTC
CDR3 protein: CASSQPGQTQETQYF

clone size: many
D gene: TRBD1
V gene: TRBV2
J gene: TRBJ2-2
CDR3 DNA: TGTGCCAGCAGGGAATGGGACAGGCTAACCGGGGAGCTGTTTTTT
CDR3 protein: CASREWDRLTGELFF

clone size: few
D gene: TRBD2
V gene: TRBV2
J gene: TRBJ2-7
CDR3 DNA: TGTGCCAGCAGGGGACTAGCGGGAGGTTCCTACGAGCAGTACTTC
CDR3 protein: CASRGLAGGSYEQYF

clone size: many
D gene: TRBD2
V gene: TRBV7-2
J gene: TRBJ2-3
CDR3 DNA: TGTGCCAGCAGCTCTCGACTAGCGGGGCTAAACACAGATACGCAGTATTTT
CDR3 protein: CASSSRLAGLNTDTQYF

clone size: many
D gene: NA
V gene: TRBV27
J gene: TRBJ2-7
CDR3 DNA: TGTGCCAGCAGTTTATGGGGGGCTGGGTCCGAGCAGTACTTC
CDR3 protein: CASSLWGAGSEQYF

clone size: many
D gene: NA
V gene: TRBV3-1
J gene: TRBJ2-5
CDR3 DNA: TGTGCCAGCAGCCAAGTCATTTCGGAGACCCAGTACTTC
CDR3 protein: CASSQVISETQYF

clone size: many
D gene: TRBD1
V gene: TRBV5-6
J gene: TRBJ1-1
CDR3 DNA: TGTGCCAGCAGCTCACGGACAGGGGTCTATGAAGCTTTCTTT
CDR3 protein: CASSSRTGVYEAFF

clone size: many
D gene: NA
V gene: TRBV29-1
J gene: TRBJ2-7
CDR3 DNA: TGCAGCGTTTCAAGGGGAAGTCTCTACGAGCAGTACTTC
CDR3 protein: CSVSRGSLYEQYF

clone size: many
D gene: TRBD1
V gene: TRBV12-3/TRBV12-4
J gene: TRBJ2-5
CDR3 DNA: TGTGCCAGCAGTCCAGGACAGGTCGCGGAGACCCAGTACTTC
CDR3 protein: CASSPGQVAETQYF

clone size: many
D gene: NA
V gene: TRBV2
J gene: TRBJ2-7
CDR3 DNA: TGTGCCAGCAGTGAGCTCACGCACCACGAGCAGTACTTC
CDR3 protein: CASSELTHHEQYF

clone size: few
D gene: NA
V gene: TRBV20-1
J gene: TRBJ1-4
CDR3 DNA: TGCAGGATGGTGGACAGTCAGGCTGAAAAACTGTTTTTT
CDR3 protein: CRMVDSQAEKLFF

clone size: many
D gene: TRBD1
V gene: TRBV28
J gene: TRBJ2-7
CDR3 DNA: TGTGCCAGCAGTGCCGGACAGGGGGACTACGAGCAGTACTTC
CDR3 protein: CASSAGQGDYEQYF

clone size: many
D gene: NA
V gene: TRBV12-3/TRBV12-4
J gene: TRBJ2-1
CDR3 DNA: TGTGCCAGCAAGTTGCTGCCCTCCTACAATGAGCAGTTCTTC
CDR3 protein: CASKLLPSYNEQFF

clone size: many
D gene: TRBD1
V gene: TRBV30
J gene: TRBJ1-6
CDR3 DNA: TGTGCCTGGACCGACCTTACAGGGGGCTATTCACCCCTCCACTTT
CDR3 protein: CAWTDLTGGYSPLHF

clone size: many
D gene: NA
V gene: TRBV18
J gene: TRBJ1-6
CDR3 DNA: TGTGCCAGCTCCACCGTTAGGGGGAATAATTCACCCCTCCACTTT
CDR3 protein: CASSTVRGNNSPLHF

clone size: many
D gene: NA
V gene: TRBV5-6
J gene: TRBJ2-5
CDR3 DNA: TGTGCCAGCAGCTTGGCCGGCGAGGGGGAGACCCAGTACTTC
CDR3 protein: CASSLAGEGETQYF

clone size: NA
D gene: TRBD1
V gene: TRBV19
J gene: TRBJ1-1
CDR3 DNA: TGTGCCACTAGGGCTTGGACAGGGGGGAACACTGGAGCTTTCTTT
CDR3 protein: CATRAWTGGNTGAFF

clone size: many
D gene: NA
V gene: TRBV20-1
J gene: TRBJ2-5
CDR3 DNA: TGCAGTGCTAGGAGGGTCCAAGAGACCCAGTACTTC
CDR3 protein: CSARRVQETQYF

clone size: few
D gene: TRBD1
V gene: TRBV5-4
J gene: TRBJ2-5
CDR3 DNA: TGTGCCAGCAGCCGCGGTTTCCGACAGGGGAGTGAGACCCAGTACTTC
CDR3 protein: CASSRGFRQGSETQYF

clone size: NA
D gene: NA
V gene: TRBV18
J gene: TRBJ1-1
CDR3 DNA: TGTGCCAGCTCACCTCGTTCGGATAACACTGAAGCTTTCTTT
CDR3 protein: CASSPRSDNTEAFF

clone size: many
D gene: NA
V gene: TRBV15
J gene: TRBJ2-2
CDR3 DNA: TGTGCCACCAGAAACCCGAGGGCCGGGGAGCTGTTTTTT
CDR3 protein: CATRNPRAGELFF

clone size: many
D gene: NA
V gene: TRBV24-1
J gene: TRBJ1-5
CDR3 DNA: TGTGCCACCAGTGATAATACAGGGTCAGGCAATCAGCCCCAGCATTTT
CDR3 protein: CATSDNTGSGNQPQHF

clone size: many
D gene: NA
V gene: TRBV12-3/TRBV12-4
J gene: TRBJ1-2
CDR3 DNA: TGTGCCAGCAGTTTAATGGCCGGGAGTAACTATGGCTACACCTTC
CDR3 protein: CASSLMAGSNYGYTF

clone size: few
D gene: NA
V gene: TRBV20-1
J gene: TRBJ1-6
CDR3 DNA: TGCAGTGCTAGAGAGAGGGACACCCATAATTCACCCCTCCACTTT
CDR3 protein: CSARERDTHNSPLHF

clone size: many
D gene: NA
V gene: TRBV9
J gene: TRBJ2-6
CDR3 DNA: TGTGCCAGCAGCGTAGGGGCGGAGGGGGGGGCCAACGTCCTGACTTTC
CDR3 protein: CASSVGAEGGANVLTF

clone size: NA
D gene: NA
V gene: TRBV27
J gene: TRBJ2-3
CDR3 DNA: TGTGCCAGCAGTTTTGTACTACCCACAGATACGCAGTATTTT
CDR3 protein: CASSFVLPTDTQYF